This record looks at one T cell receptor (beta chain) sequence and its context. Its antigen is as yet unknown. Germline V lookup: CDR1 SGHDN, CDR2 FVKESK. The CDR3 consists of 15 residues. Unmatched junction bases numbered 3, after V lost 0 bases and J lost 3 bases. The RNA input was about 0.5 to 1 ug, and it was reverse transcribed with random hexamers. Amplification of TCR beta CDR3 across 54 Vbeta and 13 Jbeta was performed with immunoSEQ multiplex PCR. Using its own MiXCR run on the immunoSEQ multiplex PCR reads, TCRdb lists one record per CDR3 protein. Of some 110,000 distinct CDR3 sequences in the sample, roughly 94% were seen once. This sample was included in a study of CD8 T cells in Susac syndrome. Background on the study: When blood was collected, patients with Susac syndrome were therapy-naive, were taking corticosteroids, or were receiving intravenous immunoglobulin alone.

Findings and caveats of the study: CD8+ clones in Susac expanded most in TEMRA cells and active patients. The relatively small number of individuals in the TCR sequencing and HLA analysis was acknowledged by the study.

The J gene is TRBJ2-5, the V gene TRBV14, with 8 bases lining up with TRBD2. The sequence derives from a human donor with Susac syndrome. The sample was CD8+ T cells from PBMCs. The CDR3 spells CASSQDLTSEETQYF. The CDR3 nucleotides read TGTGCCAGCAGCCAAGATCTGACTAGCGAAGAGACCCAGTACTTC.